Below are 27 T cell receptor beta chains sequenced from a single sample in a study of regulatory T cells in long-lasting Graves disease. Time point noted: newly diagnosed GD, antithyroid drugs for less than 3 months. Following extraction of RNA from PBMCs, that RNA was used to make the TCR library. The TCR beta library used iRepertoire HTBI primers with Arm-PCR amplification of CDR3. Each CDR3 protein is one row after TCRdb ran MiXCR on the multiplex PCR reads. The profile shows approximately 400,000 distinct CDR3 sequences, under 15% of them singletons. These data were also filed under a second study, of T cells in Graves' hyperthyroidism and ophthalmopathy.

The sequenced sample was peripheral blood mononuclear cells (PBMCs), obtained at new diagnosis, from a patient treated with antithyroid drugs. The receptor set was obtained from a woman aged 25 to 39 with Graves disease.

This clonotype has only a few counts. CDR3 region: CASSLTGRTGELFF. The DNA for the CDR3 is TGTGCCAGCAGCTTAACGGGGAGAACCGGGGAGCTGTTTTTT. This rearrangement joins TRBV7-9 to TRBJ2-2, with D tentatively TRBD2 (5 bases). V lost 2 bases to trimming and J lost 5 bases, with 9 bases between them. Per the germline V gene, CDR1 is SEHNR and CDR2 is FQNEAQ (reference sequence). The CDR3 is made up of 14 amino acids. The entire variable domain, with the rest obtained from reference TRBV7-9 and TRBJ2-2, is as follows: DTGVSQNPRHKITKRGQNVTFRCDPISEHNRLYWYRQTLGQGPEFLTYFQNEAQLEKSRLLSDRFSAERPKGSFSTLEIQRTEQGDSAMYLCASSLTGRTGELFFGEGSRLTVL.

Many counts were recorded for this clonotype. The gene calls are TRBV2 and TRBJ2-1; 7 nucleotides align to TRBD2. V lost 0 bases and J lost 0; bases outside the gene matches: 5. CDR1 is SNHLY, CDR2 FYNNEI, per germline. The CDR3 totals 17 residues. In DNA, the CDR3 is TGTGCCAGCAGTGAAGCTACCGGGAGGAGCTCCTACAATGAGCAGTTCTTC. Its protein product is CASSEATGRSSYNEQFF.

The genes are TRBV4-2 and TRBJ2-5; D is unresolved. CDR3 length equals 15 residues. Trimming left V 0 bases short and J 4 bases short, with 12 bases between. Germline V gives CDR1 LGHNA, CDR2 YNFKEQ. CDR3 nucleotide sequence: TGTGCCAGCAGCCAAGACTCGGCTAGACGAGAGACCCAGTACTTC. As protein: CASSQDSARRETQYF.

A word on this clonotype: A far larger clone is a single base away, which makes a read error likely. V is TRBV7-9 and J is TRBJ2-7; weak D call: TRBD2 (5 bases). CDR1 and CDR2 (germline): SEHNR, FQNEAQ (reference sequence). The CDR3 spans 14 residues. The CDR3: CASTASEDSHEQYF. The CDR3 DNA follows: TGTGCCAGCACCGCGAGCGAGGACTCCCACGAGCAGTACTTC.

The table lists this clonotype with many counts. The rearrangement uses TRBV30 and TRBJ2-1, with 11 bases identical to TRBD1. The CDR3 loop spans 14 amino acids. Germline V lookup: CDR1 GTSNPN, CDR2 SVGIG (reference sequence). With 2 bases clipped from V and 9 bases from J, the junction kept 6 bases outside the gene matches. CDR3 DNA sequence: TGTGCCTGGAGTAAGCTGGACAGGGGGCTTGAGCAGTTCTTC. It yields the protein CAWSKLDRGLEQFF.

In the case of this clonotype: This may be a read error: a much more frequent sequence differs by one nucleotide. V and J are TRBV25-1 and TRBJ2-5, with 8 bases that match TRBD1. CDR3 length: 15 amino acids. CDR1 is MGHDK and CDR2 is SYGVNS in the germline V gene. Trimming removed 5 bases from V and 4 bases from J; junction bases left unmatched: 9. The CDR3 DNA reads as TGTGCCAGCAGTCGTCAGGGGGCCGGGGGAGAGACCCAGTACTTC. It codes for CASSRQGAGGETQYF.

This clonotype was detected only a few times. The rearrangement links TRBV6-1 to TRBJ2-1; 8 bases match TRBD2. In germline, CDR1 is MNHNS, CDR2 SASEGT. This CDR3 region has 15 residues. J was trimmed by 5 bases and V by 6 bases; bases with no gene match: 9. The CDR3 bases are TGTGCCAGCAGGGGGGCGGCGGGAGGAGACAATGAGCAGTTCTTC. The encoded protein is CASRGAAGGDNEQFF.

This chain links TRBV7-9 with TRBJ1-5, with D hard to call. The CDR3 covers 10 residues. Germline-derived CDR1 and CDR2 are SEHNR and FQNEAQ (reference sequence). Trimming shortened V by 10 bases and J by 2 bases, and 3 bases separated the two germline ends. CDR3 region: CAIGNQPQHF. CDR3 DNA: TGTGCCATTGGCAATCAGCCCCAGCATTTT.

This clonotype turned up a few times. The chain has TRBV5-1 and TRBJ1-4; no clear D gene. V was clipped by 0 bases and J by 2 bases, with 11 bases between them. The CDR3 spans 16 residues. Germline V gene data show CDR1 as SGHRS and CDR2 as YFSETQ. This CDR3 is CASSLGFAGTNEKLFF. The CDR3 coding sequence is TGCGCCAGCAGCTTGGGGTTCGCTGGGACTAATGAAAAACTGTTTTTT. The full variable domain, rest sourced from reference TRBV5-1 and TRBJ1-4, is KAGVTQTPRYLIKTRGQQVTLSCSPISGHRSVSWYQQTPGQGLQFLFEYFSETQRNKGNFPGRFSGRQFSNSRSEMNVSTLELGDSALYLCASSLGFAGTNEKLFFGSGTQLSVL.

Turning to this clonotype: Being one base from a much bigger clone, this may be a read error. CDR3 region: CASSNPDSPREYF. In nucleotides, the CDR3 is TGCGCCAGCAGCAACCCGGACAGCCCTAGGGAGTACTTC. The chain links TRBV5-1 to TRBJ2-7; TRBD1 might be the D (6 bases). This CDR3 has 13 residues. Germline CDR1 is SGHRS and CDR2 is YFSETQ. With 4 bases removed from V and 11 bases from J, the gap between germline ends came to 19 bases.

V usage is TRBV12-5 and J usage is TRBJ2-7; TRBD2 agrees at 7 bases. This CDR3 is 14 amino acids long. CDR1 LGHNT and CDR2 FRNRAP come from the germline V gene. Unmatched junction bases numbered 10, after V lost 10 bases and J lost 1 base. CDR3 in DNA: TGTGCTAATTTCCCGGGGAGGGAATCCTACGAGCAGTACTTC. Translating gives CANFPGRESYEQYF.

This clonotype was seen ten or more times. The DNA for the CDR3 is TGTGCCAGCACCTGGACGGCGAATTCACCCCTCCACTTT. It is translated as CASTWTANSPLHF. The chain has TRBV28 and TRBJ1-6, with D uncertain. The germline V gene has CDR1 MDHEN and CDR2 SYDVKM. The V end lost 7 bases, the J end lost 7 bases, and 11 bases lay between the germline ends. This CDR3 region has 13 residues.

This clonotype was seen at least ten times. This rearrangement joins TRBV7-2 to TRBJ1-1, with unresolved D. This CDR3 has 15 residues. The germline V gene encodes CDR1 SGHTA and CDR2 FQGNSA. V was trimmed by 1 base and J by 1 base, leaving 10 bases between them. CDR3 loop: CASSLGPYSNTEAFF. DNA of the CDR3: TGTGCCAGCAGCTTAGGTCCGTATTCGAACACTGAAGCTTTCTTT.

In its sample, this clonotype was seen a few times. The chain uses TRBV29-1 and TRBJ2-3; TRBD1 matches at 9 bases. The germline CDR1 and CDR2 sequences are SQVTM and ANQGSEA. Trimming cost V 7 bases and J 9 bases; bases outside gene matches: 14. The CDR3 is made up of 14 amino acids. For the CDR3, the DNA is TGCAGCGGTACAGGGGGCCGGGTTCTTCGGACGCAGTATTTT. Translation: CSGTGGRVLRTQYF.

This clonotype was seen once. The chain carries TRBV20-1 and TRBJ2-1; 8 positions agree with TRBD2. V lost 1 base, J lost 6 bases, and 5 bases stayed unmatched. The germline gives CDR1 DFQATT, CDR2 SNEGSKA (reference sequence). The CDR3 has 14 residues. The CDR3, as DNA: TGCAGTGCTAGAGTTGCGGGAGGCACCAATGAGCAGTTCTTC. This gives the protein CSARVAGGTNEQFF.

This clonotype was counted many times. The V and J genes are TRBV11-3 and TRBJ1-2; 7 bases map to TRBD1. J was trimmed by 4 bases and V by 8 bases; bases with no gene match: 10. The CDR3 loop spans 14 amino acids. The germline CDR1 and CDR2 sequences are SGHNT and YENEEA. CDR3 sequence reads: CASARRDSSYGYTF. DNA of the CDR3: TGTGCCAGCGCACGCCGGGACAGCTCCTATGGCTACACCTTC.

This clonotype was counted many times. The gene calls are TRBV12-3 or TRBV12-4 and TRBJ2-1; TRBD2 agrees at 8 bases. J was trimmed by 1 base and V by 6 bases; bases with no gene match: 5. The CDR3 runs to 15 residues. The CDR3 region is CASREREMSYNEQFF. The CDR3 DNA reads as TGTGCCAGCAGAGAGCGGGAGATGTCCTACAATGAGCAGTTCTTC.

There are a few counts of this clonotype. V usage is TRBV3-1 and J usage is TRBJ2-6; D possibly matches TRBD1 or TRBD2 (5 bases each). The CDR3 length is 19 residues. Germline V gene data show CDR1 as LGHDT and CDR2 as YNNKEL (reference sequence). Trimming shortened V by 4 bases and J by 0 bases, and 19 bases separated the two germline ends. CDR3 residues: CASSPQPGLMGSGANVLTF. The CDR3 DNA reads as TGTGCCAGCAGCCCCCAACCGGGGCTCATGGGCTCTGGGGCCAACGTCCTGACTTTC.

This clonotype was picked up a small number of times. The rearrangement links TRBV4-2 to TRBJ2-1; 7 bases map to TRBD2. The CDR3 is 17 amino acids. The trim removed 4 bases at V and 5 bases at J, leaving 14 bases unmatched. Germline CDR1 is LGHNA and CDR2 is YNFKEQ. CDR3 region: CASSPQPGSGGHNEQFF. The CDR3 DNA follows: TGTGCCAGCAGCCCACAACCGGGATCGGGAGGACACAATGAGCAGTTCTTC.

This clonotype was recorded at least ten times. The chain is built from TRBV5-1 and TRBJ2-1, with TRBD2 matching over 7 bases. Per germline, CDR1 SGHRS and CDR2 YFSETQ. This CDR3 contains 16 residues. The V and J ends lost 4 bases and 0 bases, in that order; junction bases with no gene match: 7. CDR3 nucleotides: TGCGCCAGCAGCCGCATTCTAGCGGTCTCCTACAATGAGCAGTTCTTC. Translation: CASSRILAVSYNEQFF.

The chain uses TRBV10-3 and TRBJ2-7; TRBD2 aligns across 7 bases. The CDR3 consists of 15 residues. Germline trimming cut 4 bases from V and 3 bases from J; bases unmatched to any gene: 9. Germline CDR1 and CDR2: ENHRY and SYGVKD. CDR3 amino acids: CAISAGGGGFYEQYF. CDR3 bases: TGTGCCATCAGTGCAGGTGGCGGGGGATTCTACGAGCAGTACTTC.

This clonotype occurred many times. A junction boundary mismatches the germline segment, possibly from a read error. The CDR3 coding sequence is TGTGCCAGCAGCTACCCCCAGCGGGGACAGTCTTTT. Amino acid sequence: CASSYPQRGQSF. The V call is TRBV11-2, the J call TRBJ2-3; D is possibly TRBD1 or TRBD2 (7 bases each). Per the germline V gene, CDR1 is SGHAT and CDR2 is FQNNGV. This CDR3 contains 12 residues. The entire variable domain, with the rest obtained from reference TRBV11-2 and TRBJ2-3, is as follows: EAGVAQSPRYKIIEKRQSVAFWCNPISGHATLYWYQQILGQGPKLLIQFQNNGVVDDSQLPKDRFSAERLKGVDSTLKIQPAKLEDSAVYLCASSYPQRGQSFGPGTRLTVL.

Ten or more counts support this clonotype. This chain uses TRBV7-3 with TRBJ1-4; no definite D call. This CDR3 is built from 13 residues. From germline, CDR1 is SGHTA and CDR2 FQGTGA. V gave up 4 bases and J gave up 8 bases, with 11 bases separating them. CDR3 loop: CASSSGLGEKLFF. The DNA for the CDR3 is TGTGCCAGCAGCTCAGGACTGGGGGAAAAACTGTTTTTT. The full variable domain, in which reference TRBV7-3 and TRBJ1-4 provide the parts outside the CDR3, is GAGVSQTPSNKVTEKGKYVELRCDPISGHTALYWYRQSLGQGPEFLIYFQGTGAADDSGLPNDRFFAVRPEGSVSTLKIQRTERGDSAVYLCASSSGLGEKLFFGSGTQLSVL.

This chain connects TRBV5-4 to TRBJ2-7; D ambiguous. The CDR3 runs 17 residues. V lost 0 bases and J 1 base, leaving 17 bases between the germline ends. Germline loops: CDR1 SGHNT, CDR2 YYREEE (reference sequence). DNA of the CDR3: TGTGCCAGCAGCTTGGATCTCAGGCGATCATCATCCTACGAGCAGTACTTC. It codes for CASSLDLRRSSSYEQYF.

This clonotype was seen more than once but under ten times. J is TRBJ2-3 and V is TRBV28; no reliable D call. This CDR3 comprises 14 residues. Per germline, CDR1 MDHEN and CDR2 SYDVKM. V lost 3 bases to trimming and J lost 3 bases, with 10 bases between them. CDR3 in amino acids: CASSLGKSTDTQYF. CDR3 sequence (DNA): TGTGCCAGCAGTTTGGGGAAGTCGACAGATACGCAGTATTTT.

The CDR3 nucleotides are TGCGCCAGCTGGGATCCTAGAGGGCGGGGAGATACGCAGTATTTT. It codes for CASWDPRGRGDTQYF. The rearrangement joins TRBV4-1 to TRBJ2-3, with D tentatively TRBD2 (6 bases). The CDR3 covers 15 residues. The V gene's germline CDR1 is MGHRA and CDR2 YSYEKL. V was clipped by 8 bases and J by 5 bases, with 20 bases between them.

This clonotype was counted at least ten times. This chain uses TRBV7-8 with TRBJ2-7; 8 nucleotides align to TRBD1. This CDR3 has 17 amino acids. Germline loops: CDR1 SGHVS, CDR2 FQNEAQ. The V gene end was trimmed by 1 base and the J gene end by 5 bases; junction bases not matched to a gene: 13. As DNA, the CDR3 is TGTGCCAGCAGCTTAGTCGCCGTGGGGGACAGGTCAGACGAGCAGTACTTC. Translated, it gives CASSLVAVGDRSDEQYF.